Listed below are T cell receptor beta chains from one sample, sequenced in a study of human T cells and chemical hapten exposure. TCRdb re-called the RACE reads with MiXCR, one entry per CDR3 protein. The sample has 330,000 or so distinct CDR3 sequences, around 6% seen once; the top ten hold around 6.1%. Sequences were derived from whole blood, sampled in connection with sensitization to the hapten diphenylcyclopropenone (DPC). The receptors were sampled from a woman under 30 with alopecia areata. Some clones in this sample may be carry-over from other donors' samples. Each CDR3 is given with its conserved first and last residue. A D gene is named only where the DNA matches it firmly. Not all rows give a size; the values are once, few, many and, for expanded clones, a class.

v_gene: TRBV5-1
d_gene: NA
abundance: NA
j_gene: TRBJ1-1
CDR3aa: CASSPDLSTEAFF
CDR3nt: TGCGCCAGCAGCCCCGATTTGAGCACTGAAGCTTTCTTT

v_gene: TRBV12-3/TRBV12-4
d_gene: NA
abundance: NA
j_gene: TRBJ2-2
CDR3aa: CASSRKGLSLNTGELFF
CDR3nt: TGTGCCAGCAGCCGAAAAGGACTGAGCCTAAACACCGGGGAGCTGTTTTTT

v_gene: TRBV7-2
d_gene: TRBD1
abundance: few
j_gene: TRBJ2-1
CDR3aa: CASSYRTGLYNEQFF
CDR3nt: TGTGCCAGCAGTTACCGGACAGGGCTGTACAATGAGCAGTTCTTC

v_gene: TRBV12-3/TRBV12-4
d_gene: NA
abundance: NA
j_gene: TRBJ1-2
CDR3aa: CASNATGAYGYTF
CDR3nt: TGTGCCAGCAACGCGACAGGAGCTTATGGCTACACCTTC

v_gene: TRBV6-4
d_gene: NA
abundance: NA
j_gene: TRBJ1-5
CDR3aa: CASSVRTKTSNQPQHF
CDR3nt: TGTGCCAGCAGTGTGAGGACAAAGACTAGCAATCAGCCCCAGCATTTT

v_gene: TRBV6-6
d_gene: NA
abundance: many
j_gene: TRBJ1-3
CDR3aa: CASRGRGYTIYF
CDR3nt: TGTGCCAGCAGGGGGAGGGGATACACCATATATTTT

v_gene: TRBV28
d_gene: NA
abundance: many
j_gene: TRBJ2-7
CDR3aa: CASSLRQTYEQYF
CDR3nt: TGTGCCAGCAGTTTAAGGCAGACCTACGAGCAGTACTTC

v_gene: TRBV20-1
d_gene: NA
abundance: NA
j_gene: TRBJ1-1
CDR3aa: CSARTGTSLSEAFF
CDR3nt: TGCAGTGCTAGGACGGGGACTTCCCTCTCTGAAGCTTTCTTT

v_gene: TRBV7-8
d_gene: NA
abundance: many
j_gene: TRBJ2-7
CDR3aa: CASSTPGTYSYEQYF
CDR3nt: TGTGCCAGCAGCACCCCCGGGACCTACTCCTACGAGCAGTACTTC

v_gene: TRBV7-9
d_gene: TRBD2
abundance: few
j_gene: TRBJ2-1
CDR3aa: CASSLRGVGYNEQFF
CDR3nt: TGTGCCAGCAGTTTACGGGGGGTCGGCTACAATGAGCAGTTCTTC

v_gene: TRBV12-5
d_gene: TRBD1
abundance: NA
j_gene: TRBJ1-6
CDR3aa: CASGPGDRGSRSPLHF
CDR3nt: TGTGCTAGTGGTCCCGGGGACAGGGGATCTCGGTCACCCCTCCACTTT

v_gene: TRBV7-2
d_gene: NA
abundance: many
j_gene: TRBJ1-2
CDR3aa: CASSLAGSVKSGYTF
CDR3nt: TGTGCCAGCAGCTTAGCGGGAAGTGTTAAGAGTGGCTACACCTTC

v_gene: TRBV6-5
d_gene: NA
abundance: many
j_gene: TRBJ1-6
CDR3aa: CASSYGRYSYNSPLHF
CDR3nt: TGTGCCAGCAGTTACGGGAGATACTCCTATAATTCACCCCTCCACTTT

v_gene: TRBV12-3/TRBV12-4
d_gene: TRBD1
abundance: many
j_gene: TRBJ1-1
CDR3aa: CASSGETGEGTEAFF
CDR3nt: TGTGCCAGCAGCGGTGAAACAGGGGAAGGCACTGAAGCTTTCTTT

v_gene: TRBV28
d_gene: NA
abundance: few
j_gene: TRBJ2-3
CDR3aa: CASSLAAATDTQYF
CDR3nt: TGTGCCAGCAGTTTAGCAGCGGCGACAGATACGCAGTATTTT

v_gene: TRBV14
d_gene: TRBD1
abundance: NA
j_gene: TRBJ1-1
CDR3aa: CASSQDLRTGDTEAFF
CDR3nt: TGTGCCAGCAGCCAAGATTTAAGAACAGGGGACACTGAAGCTTTCTTT